This TCR beta chain was retrieved from a study of T cells after yellow fever vaccination. TCRdb re-analysed the 5' RACE reads in MiXCR, keeping a single row per CDR3 protein. The profile covers roughly 250,000 distinct CDR3 sequences, with roughly 13% appearing a single time and 0.4% to 0.65% taken by the ten largest. CDR3 length: 15 amino acids. The V gene end was trimmed by 4 bases and the J gene end by 0 bases; junction bases not matched to a gene: 4. The germline V gene encodes CDR1 SGHTA and CDR2 FQGNSA. This clonotype was seen more than once but under ten times. The material was CD4+ T cells sorted from PBMCs, obtained 45 days after the yellow fever booster vaccination. The receptor's source is a man aged 25 to 45 who received the YFV17D yellow fever vaccine. The chain carries TRBV7-2 and TRBJ2-7; 9 nucleotides agree with TRBD1. The CDR3, as DNA: TGTGCCAGCAGCTCGCAGACAGGGGGCTCCTACGAGCAGTACTTC. Translating it yields CASSSQTGGSYEQYF.